A selection of T cell receptor beta chains follows, all from one sample in a study of blood T cell repertoires in COVID-19. Using immunoSEQ multiplex PCR, the repertoire was profiled, and TCRdb retains in-frame clones only, with some absent. The sample lists approximately 350,000 clones, 80% to 90% occurring once. Input material: PBMCs or T cells enriched from blood (not recorded which). The receptor set was obtained from a man in his late teens or twenties who had recovered from COVID-19. The CDR3 runs from the conserved cysteine through the conserved F or W. A D gene is named only where the DNA matches it firmly. Rows give clone size only sometimes, using once, few, many, or a class for an expanded clone.

TRBJ2-2,TRBD2,TRBV19,-,CATSGRFKSGELFF,TGTGCCACTAGCGGGAGGTTTAAATCCGGGGAGCTGTTTTTT
TRBJ2-2,-,TRBV5-6,-,CASSLRATRVRDGELFF,TGTGCCAGCAGCCTAAGAGCGACTAGAGTAAGGGACGGGGAGCTGTTTTTT
TRBJ1-1,-,TRBV27,-,CASSLLRSGRAEAFF,TGTGCCAGCAGTTTATTGAGGAGTGGGAGGGCTGAAGCTTTCTTT
TRBJ2-1,TRBD2,TRBV11-2,-,CASSLTSGGGNEQFF,TGTGCCAGCAGCCTTACTAGCGGGGGGGGGAATGAGCAGTTCTTC
TRBJ2-1,TRBD1,TRBV3-1/TRBV3-2,-,CASSRTGPNEQFF,TGTGCCAGCAGCCGGACAGGGCCTAATGAGCAGTTCTTC
TRBJ2-7,TRBD1,TRBV10-1,-,CASSDGVGQGADEQYF,TGCGCCAGCAGTGATGGCGTGGGACAGGGGGCCGACGAGCAGTACTTC
TRBJ2-1,-,TRBV10-3,-,CAISELGGSHNNEQFF,TGTGCCATCAGCGAGCTGGGAGGTTCTCACAATAATGAGCAGTTCTTC
TRBJ2-5,-,TRBV7-9,-,CASSLRSGVYQETQYF,TGTGCCAGCAGCTTAAGGTCGGGGGTTTACCAAGAGACCCAGTACTTC
TRBJ1-2,TRBD1,TRBV27,-,CASRSTGGDYGYTF,TGTGCCAGCAGATCTACAGGGGGCGACTATGGCTACACCTTC
TRBJ2-1,TRBD2,TRBV19,-,CASVPSGRASNEQFF,TGTGCCAGTGTTCCGAGTGGGAGGGCCTCCAATGAGCAGTTCTTC
TRBJ1-3,-,TRBV10-3,once,CAISGESSGNTIYF,TGTGCCATCAGTGGTGAGAGCTCTGGAAACACCATATATTTT
TRBJ2-1,TRBD2,TRBV29-1,-,CSVDSYTSGKVDEQFF,TGCAGCGTTGACTCCTACACTAGCGGGAAGGTCGATGAGCAGTTCTTC
TRBJ1-6,-,TRBV19,-,CASSITGSAPLHF,TGTGCCAGTAGTATTACCGGGTCGGCACCCCTCCACTTT
TRBJ1-1,-,TRBV2,-,CASSEQGQPNTEAFF,TGTGCCAGCAGTGAACAGGGGCAACCGAACACTGAAGCTTTCTTT
TRBJ2-3,-,TRBV7-2,-,CASSQQRTSTDTQYF,TGTGCCAGCAGCCAACAGCGGACCTCCACAGATACGCAGTATTTT
TRBJ2-2,TRBD1,TRBV19,-,CASSTTGGFTGELFF,TGTGCCAGTAGTACGACAGGGGGCTTCACCGGGGAGCTGTTTTTT
TRBJ1-3,TRBD1,TRBV28,-,CASSLTGGFSGNTIYF,TGTGCCAGCAGTTTGACAGGGGGCTTTTCTGGAAACACCATATATTTT
TRBJ2-3,-,TRBV2,-,CASNAGAAGGTDTQYF,TGTGCCAGCAATGCAGGGGCGGCCGGTGGCACAGATACGCAGTATTTT
TRBJ1-3,-,TRBV19,once,CASSIKGVLSGNTIYF,TGTGCCAGTAGTATTAAGGGGGTCCTCTCTGGAAACACCATATATTTT
TRBJ2-1,-,TRBV27,-,CASSFMENNEQFF,TGTGCCAGCAGTTTTATGGAGAACAATGAGCAGTTCTTC
TRBJ2-4,TRBD1,TRBV6-2/TRBV6-3,-,CASSKRQGEAKNIQYF,TGTGCCAGCAGTAAGAGACAGGGAGAGGCCAAAAACATTCAGTACTTC
TRBJ2-2,-,TRBV9,-,CASSIWGSPTAGELFF,TGTGCCAGCAGCATATGGGGCAGCCCGACCGCCGGGGAGCTGTTTTTT
TRBJ1-3,-,TRBV7-6,-,CASSLTVNSGNTIYF,TGTGCCAGCAGCTTGACAGTAAACTCTGGAAACACCATATATTTT
TRBJ2-3,TRBD2,TRBV29-1,-,CSVVTASGSQYF,TGCAGCGTCGTAACCGCTAGCGGGAGCCAGTATTTT
TRBJ2-1,-,TRBV6-5,-,CASDQGPYNEQFF,TGTGCCAGCGATCAGGGCCCCTACAATGAGCAGTTCTTC
TRBJ2-7,-,TRBV6-5,-,CASSLTGYYEQYF,TGTGCCAGCAGCCTCACAGGGTACTACGAGCAGTACTTC
TRBJ2-7,-,TRBV7-6,-,CASSLGDTSGAGYEQYF,TGTGCCAGCAGCTTAGGCGATACAAGTGGCGCCGGGTACGAGCAGTACTTC
TRBJ2-5,TRBD1,TRBV10-3,once,CAIRGQGLETQYF,TGTGCCATCAGGGGACAGGGATTGGAGACCCAGTACTTC
TRBJ1-6,TRBD1,TRBV6-6,-,CASSPTDRGGYNSPLHF,TGTGCCAGCAGTCCTACCGACAGGGGGGGATATAATTCACCCCTCCACTTT
TRBJ1-2,TRBD1,TRBV7-9,-,CASSQSRDRAPQGDGYTF,TGTGCCAGCAGCCAAAGCCGGGACAGGGCTCCCCAGGGGGATGGCTACACCTTC
TRBJ1-4,TRBD1,TRBV6-2/TRBV6-3,-,CASSWIRGSEKLFF,TGTGCCAGCAGTTGGATCAGGGGGAGTGAAAAACTGTTTTTT
TRBJ2-3,-,TRBV24-1,once,CATSDPESGRPTDTQYF,TGTGCCACCAGTGACCCCGAGTCGGGGAGACCCACAGATACGCAGTATTTT
TRBJ1-1,-,TRBV5-4,-,CASSLKRGHAFF,TGTGCCAGCAGCTTGAAACGTGGACACGCTTTCTTT
TRBJ1-4,-,TRBV24-1,-,CATSGEDRNEKLFF,TGTGCCACCAGTGGAGAGGACAGAAATGAAAAACTGTTTTTT
TRBJ2-7,-,TRBV2,-,CASRTTTGNHEQYF,TGTGCCAGCAGGACCACCACAGGGAACCACGAGCAGTACTTC
TRBJ2-1,TRBD2,TRBV5-1,-,CASSPTSGSSYNEQFF,TGCGCCAGCAGCCCGACTAGCGGAAGCTCCTACAATGAGCAGTTCTTC
TRBJ2-1,-,TRBV12-3/TRBV12-4,-,CATTAGGNNEQFF,TGTGCCACCACGGCAGGAGGGAACAATGAGCAGTTCTTC